Below are 27 T cell receptor beta chains sequenced from a single sample in a study of T-cell reconstitution after alpha-beta-depleted transplantation in children. A TCRbeta library incorporating unique molecular identifiers was prepared. MiXCR, applied by TCRdb to the PCR reads, yields one record per CDR3 protein. The data hold roughly 500,000 distinct CDR3 sequences, with around 12% observed a single time. Sequenced here: PBMCs from the stem cell graft donor, sampled from the stem cell graft. The receptors shown here come from a human donor who donated a stem cell graft to a child with combined immunodeficiency.

V usage is TRBV20-1 and J usage is TRBJ2-7; unclear D gene. The CDR3 is 15 amino acids. Germline V gives CDR1 DFQATT, CDR2 SNEGSKA (reference sequence). V was cut by 0 bases and J by 2 bases, with 14 bases left in between. DNA for the CDR3: TGCAGTGCTAGAGATCGGGCCAGCAGAACCTACGAGCAGTACTTC. It encodes CSARDRASRTYEQYF.

The J gene is TRBJ2-7, the V gene TRBV12-3 or TRBV12-4; D unresolved. V gave up 5 bases and J gave up 3 bases, with 17 bases separating them. This CDR3 region has 15 residues. The CDR3 bases are TGTGCCAGCAGTCTTCGCCGGTTCGGAATCTACGAGCAGTACTTC. This codes for CASSLRRFGIYEQYF.

This clonotype was counted only a few times. This chain links TRBV12-3 or TRBV12-4 with TRBJ1-5, with D perhaps TRBD1 (5 bases). Trimming removed 3 bases at V and 6 bases at J, with 12 bases between. The CDR3 loop spans 14 amino acids. The CDR3 DNA reads as TGTGCCAGCAGTTTGGTGGGGGTAGTTCAGCCCCAGCATTTT. The encoded protein is CASSLVGVVQPQHF.

This clonotype has ten or more counts. The V gene is TRBV6-2 or TRBV6-3, the J gene TRBJ2-1; no reliable D call. This CDR3 has 13 amino acids. Germline V gene sequence: CDR1 MNHEY, CDR2 SVGEGT. V lost 5 bases to trimming and J lost 4 bases, with 9 bases between them. The CDR3 region is CASSTHEYNEQFF. The CDR3 DNA is TGTGCCAGCAGTACCCATGAATACAATGAGCAGTTCTTC.

This clonotype was seen many times. Sequence at one end of the junction differs from germline and may be a read error. J is TRBJ2-3 and V is TRBV29-1; D remains unclear. There are 13 residues in the CDR3. Germline CDR1 is SQVTM and CDR2 is ANQGSEA. The CDR3 here is CSVVAEIKDSQYF. The CDR3 DNA reads TGCAGCGTTGTTGCGGAAATCAAAGATTCGCAGTATTTT.

This clonotype was seen repeatedly, ten times or more. The CDR3 region is CASSSGGEQYF. For the CDR3, the DNA is TGTGCCAGCAGCTCAGGGGGAGAGCAGTACTTC. The rearrangement links TRBV7-2 to TRBJ2-7; 7 bases are a match to TRBD1. The CDR3 spans 11 residues. V trimming: 4 bases; J trimming: 7 bases; junction bases outside the gene matches: 1. Per the germline V gene, CDR1 is SGHTA and CDR2 is FQGNSA.

CDR3 protein: CASSPRLAGEPNTGELFF. The CDR3 DNA follows: TGTGCCAGCAGTCCGAGACTAGCGGGTGAGCCGAACACCGGGGAGCTGTTTTTT. The gene calls are TRBV12-3 or TRBV12-4 and TRBJ2-2; TRBD2 matches 10 bases. The V and J ends lost 5 bases and 0 bases, in that order; junction bases with no gene match: 9. This CDR3 has 18 residues.

The chain uses TRBV7-9 and TRBJ2-7, with 8 bases lining up with TRBD2. CDR3 length equals 15 residues. Trimming removed 1 base from V and 3 bases from J; junction bases left unmatched: 5. Germline V gene data show CDR1 as SEHNR and CDR2 as FQNEAQ (reference sequence). The chain's CDR3 is CASSLELAADYEQYF. The CDR3 DNA is TGTGCCAGCAGCTTAGAACTAGCGGCGGACTACGAGCAGTACTTC.

The V and J genes are TRBV11-2 and TRBJ2-3; possibly TRBD1 for D (5 bases). Trimming took off 5 bases at V and 2 bases at J, with 20 bases between the two ends. CDR1 and CDR2 from the germline V gene are SGHAT and FQNNGV. The CDR3 loop spans 17 amino acids. The chain's CDR3 is CASSKGAGFEYTDTQYF. In DNA, the CDR3 is TGTGCCAGCAGCAAAGGAGCAGGGTTCGAATACACAGATACGCAGTATTTT.

The V gene is TRBV24-1, the J gene TRBJ2-5, with D perhaps given as TRBD1 or TRBD2 (5 bases each). The CDR3 spans 12 residues. Trimming stripped 7 bases from V and 8 bases from J, with 13 bases between. The V gene's germline CDR1 is KGHDR and CDR2 SFDVKD. DNA of the CDR3: TGTGCCACCAGCAGCGGAAGGGGAACCCAGTACTTC. As protein: CATSSGRGTQYF.

This clonotype was recorded many times. This chain uses TRBV20-1 with TRBJ2-5, with D possibly matching TRBD2 (6 bases). Germline V gene sequence: CDR1 DFQATT, CDR2 SNEGSKA (reference sequence). Trimming left V 3 bases short and J 4 bases short, with 18 bases between. This CDR3 is built from 15 residues. The CDR3 loop reads CSASRGVGRGETQYF. CDR3 coding DNA: TGCAGTGCTAGTAGGGGTGTCGGGCGGGGAGAGACCCAGTACTTC.

The rearrangement links TRBV7-3 to TRBJ2-5; 12 bases are shared with TRBD1. CDR3 size: 15 residues. Trimming cost V 1 base and J 5 bases; bases outside gene matches: 2. The germline V gene encodes CDR1 SGHTA and CDR2 FQGTGA. In DNA form, the CDR3 reads TGTGCCAGCAGCTTAATTGGGACAGGGGGCGAGACCCAGTACTTC. It translates to CASSLIGTGGETQYF.

This clonotype was counted a few times. V gene TRBV20-1 combines with J gene TRBJ1-3; the D is unclear. This CDR3 has 13 residues. The ends were cut back, 4 bases at V and 4 bases at J, with 11 bases in the middle. Germline CDR1 DFQATT, CDR2 SNEGSKA (reference sequence). The CDR3 coding sequence is TGCAGTGCTACCCTCGGCCGAGGAAACACCATATATTTT. Encoded protein: CSATLGRGNTIYF.

This clonotype was counted only a few times. The chain is built from TRBV27 and TRBJ1-1; 7 bases are shared with TRBD1. Germline CDR1 MNHEY, CDR2 SMNVEV (reference sequence). The CDR3 length is 12 residues. V lost 6 bases, J lost 4 bases, and 2 bases stayed unmatched. CDR3 nucleotide sequence: TGTGCCAGCAGAACAGGGGTCACTGAAGCTTTCTTT. This sequence encodes CASRTGVTEAFF.

This clonotype has a handful of counts. The chain is built from TRBV12-3 or TRBV12-4 and TRBJ1-1; D call uncertain. The CDR3 covers 12 residues. V lost 3 bases and J 6 bases, leaving 8 bases between the germline ends. The DNA for the CDR3 is TGTGCCAGCAGTTTCTCCCGGGCTGAAGCTTTCTTT. It is translated as CASSFSRAEAFF.

This chain uses TRBV15 with TRBJ2-5, with 7 bases lining up with TRBD1. Germline assignment: CDR1 LNHNV and CDR2 YYDKDF (reference sequence). The ends lost 3 bases at V and 5 bases at J; junction bases unmatched: 12. The CDR3 spans 16 residues. CDR3 amino acids: CATSRGNRGQGETQYF. For the CDR3, the DNA is TGTGCCACCAGCAGGGGGAACAGGGGCCAGGGGGAGACCCAGTACTTC.

This sequence joins TRBV2 and TRBJ2-1, with 10 bases aligning to TRBD1. Germline CDR1 reads SNHLY; CDR2 reads FYNNEI. J lost 8 bases, V lost 4 bases, and 8 bases had no gene match. The CDR3 has 15 residues. The CDR3 sequence: CASSVRGTGADEQFF. The CDR3 nucleotides are TGTGCCAGCAGTGTGCGGGGGACAGGGGCCGATGAGCAGTTCTTC.

This clonotype occurred a few times. CDR3 amino acids: CASSLEGAGTIYF. CDR3 bases: TGTGCCAGCAGCTTAGAGGGGGCCGGAACCATATATTTT. V and J are TRBV7-2 and TRBJ1-3, with TRBD1 identical over 7 bases. Germline V gene lookup returns CDR1 SGHTA and CDR2 FQGNSA. Trimming removed 1 base from V and 10 bases from J; junction bases left unmatched: 4. CDR3 length equals 13 residues.

This chain joins TRBV7-2 and TRBJ1-2; D gene unclear. Germline CDR1 and CDR2: SGHTA and FQGNSA. CDR3 size: 13 residues. Trimming removed 1 base from V and 6 bases from J, with 9 bases in between. In DNA form, the CDR3 reads TGTGCCAGCAGCTTAGTTGATTGGAATGGCTACACCTTC. Its translation: CASSLVDWNGYTF.

The chain uses TRBV6-1 and TRBJ2-7; D gene ambiguous. This CDR3 comprises 16 residues. Trimming shortened V by 0 bases and J by 3 bases, and 15 bases separated the two germline ends. From germline, CDR1 is MNHNS and CDR2 SASEGT. The CDR3 sequence is CASSEALLGSGYEQYF. In DNA form, the CDR3 reads TGTGCCAGCAGTGAAGCGTTGCTTGGCTCTGGCTACGAGCAGTACTTC.

This clonotype was found a few times. The rearrangement links TRBV4-3 to TRBJ1-6; D is uncertain. Trimming shortened V by 0 bases and J by 0 bases, and 9 bases separated the two germline ends. Germline loops: CDR1 LGHNA, CDR2 YSLEER. The CDR3 totals 17 residues. In nucleotides, the CDR3 is TGCGCCAGCAGCCAAGAACCCGATAACTCCTATAATTCACCCCTCCACTTT. Protein sequence: CASSQEPDNSYNSPLHF.

This clonotype appeared many times. A junction boundary mismatches the germline segment, possibly from a read error. The CDR3 reads CASSSRDRPDTQYF. Written as DNA, the CDR3 is TGTGCTAGCAGCTCACGGGACAGGCCAGATACGCAGTATTTT. The J gene is TRBJ2-3, the V gene TRBV7-7; 8 positions agree with TRBD1. CDR1 is SSHAT and CDR2 is FNYEAQ in the germline V gene (reference sequence). This CDR3 spans 14 amino acids.

This clonotype was detected only a few times. The chain couples TRBV4-3 to TRBJ2-5; weak D call: TRBD2 (6 bases). The CDR3 is made up of 15 amino acids. V lost 0 bases to trimming and J lost 2 bases, with 10 bases between them. The germline gives CDR1 LGHNA, CDR2 YSLEER. Here the CDR3 DNA reads TGCGCCAGCAGCCAAGAAGGGAGGTTACAAGAGACCCAGTACTTC. Protein: CASSQEGRLQETQYF.

The sample holds many counts of this clonotype. The rearrangement uses TRBV29-1 and TRBJ2-7; D perhaps matches TRBD1 (6 bases). V was clipped by 8 bases and J by 0 bases, with 11 bases between them. The CDR3 is 12 amino acids. Germline V gene data show CDR1 as SQVTM and CDR2 as ANQGSEA. CDR3 region: CSIRDNSYEQYF. The CDR3, as DNA: TGCAGCATCCGGGACAACTCCTACGAGCAGTACTTC.

This clonotype came up a few times. This rearrangement joins TRBV27 to TRBJ2-7; D is unclear. This CDR3 has 14 amino acids. With 0 bases removed from V and 3 bases from J, the gap between germline ends came to 9 bases. CDR1 and CDR2 (germline): MNHEY, SMNVEV (reference sequence). The chain's CDR3 is CASSLSPINYEQYF. The CDR3 nucleotides are TGTGCCAGCAGTTTATCGCCCATCAACTACGAGCAGTACTTC.

This clonotype was seen a handful of times. The chain links TRBV9 to TRBJ2-3; TRBD2 aligns across 11 bases. Germline trimming cut 0 bases from V and 0 bases from J; bases unmatched to any gene: 9. The length of the CDR3 is 19 residues. Germline V lookup: CDR1 SGDLS, CDR2 YYNGEE. In nucleotides, the CDR3 is TGTGCCAGCAGCGTAGCGATAGCGGGGGGGTTTCTAAGCACAGATACGCAGTATTTT. Amino acids: CASSVAIAGGFLSTDTQYF.

This clonotype was observed many times. V gene TRBV29-1 combines with J gene TRBJ2-2; D is uncertain. Trimming removed 3 bases at V and 4 bases at J, with 3 bases between. Germline V gene data show CDR1 as SQVTM and CDR2 as ANQGSEA. The CDR3 length is 11 residues. The CDR3 region is CSVELTGELFF. The CDR3 coding sequence is TGCAGCGTTGAGCTCACCGGGGAGCTGTTTTTT.